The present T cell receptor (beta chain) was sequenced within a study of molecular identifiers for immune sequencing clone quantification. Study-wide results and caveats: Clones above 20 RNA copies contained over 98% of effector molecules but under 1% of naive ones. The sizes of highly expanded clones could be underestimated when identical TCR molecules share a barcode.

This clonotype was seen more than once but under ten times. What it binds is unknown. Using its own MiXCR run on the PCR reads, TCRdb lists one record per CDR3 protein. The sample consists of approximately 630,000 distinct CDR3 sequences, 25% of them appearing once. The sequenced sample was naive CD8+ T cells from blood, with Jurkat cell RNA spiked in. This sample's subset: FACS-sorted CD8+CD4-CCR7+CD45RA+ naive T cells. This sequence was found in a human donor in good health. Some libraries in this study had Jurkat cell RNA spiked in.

CDR3 amino acids: CASSPRVDEQFF. The CDR3, as DNA: TGTGCCAGCAGTCCCAGGGTCGATGAGCAGTTCTTC. The chain joins TRBV27 to TRBJ2-1; TRBD1 might be the D (5 bases). The germline V and J ends were trimmed by 5 bases and 8 bases, with 10 bases remaining between them. The CDR3 is 12 residues long. Germline V gene data show CDR1 as MNHEY and CDR2 as SMNVEV (reference sequence).